This TCR beta chain was sequenced in a study of OX40 agonist ivuxolimab in advanced cancers. Findings of the study overall: In general, CD8+ T cells held more expanded clones than CD4+ did, on average. Partly responding patients at 0.1-3.0 mg/kg showed some of the smallest clonal expansion.

As to this clone: Its antigen is undetermined.

The method was immunoSEQ multiplex PCR; TCRdb's version includes in-frame clones alone and lacks a portion of them. Among 23,000 or so clones listed, 78% were seen once. Between the trimmed V and J ends, which lost 5 bases and 6 bases, there was a span of 11 bases. The CDR3 sequence is 13 residues long. The germline V gene encodes CDR1 MNHEY and CDR2 SMNVEV (reference sequence). V is TRBV27 and J is TRBJ2-1; perhaps D is TRBD1 or TRBD2 (5 bases each). The receptor was derived from an adult with an advanced solid tumor such as melanoma, head and neck, liver or kidney cancer. This specimen was CD4+ or CD8+ T cells sorted from blood, taken in a trial of the OX40 agonist ivuxolimab. The CDR3 nucleotides read TGTGCCAGCAGTCGGGACCGACGCAATGAGCAGTTCTTC. This gives the protein CASSRDRRNEQFF.